One sample yielded the 20 T cell receptor beta chains listed below, sequenced in a study of CD8+ T cells in alopecia areata. Treatment meaning: oral pan-JAK inhibitor, 5-10 mg twice daily. Reverse transcription of extracted RNA yielded cDNA, which provided the sequencing template. The data were produced by immunoSEQ multiplex PCR, yet TCRdb's version contains in-frame clones alone and is incomplete. The sample yields about 180,000 clones, 53% seen once. The sequencing used CD8+ T cells sorted from blood, collected at week 24, from a patient treated with tofacitinib. The receptors stem from a human donor with alopecia areata.

This chain uses TRBV10-3 with TRBJ1-2, with D unclear. V was pared by 0 bases and J by 3 bases, with 8 bases between. CDR3 length equals 14 residues. Germline assignment: CDR1 ENHRY and CDR2 SYGVKD. This CDR3 is CAISESRFYYGYTF. CDR3 coding DNA: TGTGCCATCAGTGAGTCGAGGTTCTACTATGGCTACACCTTC.

This chain connects TRBV19 to TRBJ2-5, with D hard to call. From germline, CDR1 is LNHDA and CDR2 SQIVND (reference sequence). The V and J ends lost 7 bases and 5 bases respectively, with 8 bases between them. The CDR3 is 11 residues long. For the CDR3, the DNA is TGTGCCAGTACCCAAGGGGAGACCCAGTACTTC. It translates to CASTQGETQYF.

The J gene is TRBJ1-1, the V gene TRBV29-1; D unclear. The V end lost 4 bases, the J end lost 4 bases, and 10 bases lay between the germline ends. The CDR3 spans 12 residues. CDR1 is SQVTM, CDR2 ANQGSEA, per germline. The DNA for the CDR3 is TGCAGCGTTGGAGAGGCCCTCACTGAAGCTTTCTTT. It codes for CSVGEALTEAFF.

The V call is TRBV27, the J call TRBJ1-1, with D possibly matching TRBD1 (5 bases). The germline gives CDR1 MNHEY, CDR2 SMNVEV (reference sequence). V was clipped by 5 bases and J by 4 bases, with 11 bases between them. The CDR3 sequence is 13 residues long. Here the CDR3 DNA reads TGTGCCAGCAGTCCCGGGGGGAGCACTGAAGCTTTCTTT. Translating gives CASSPGGSTEAFF.

Turning to this clone: Other DNA variants within this sample encode the same CDR3. This sequence joins TRBV7-9 and TRBJ2-3; no clear D gene. The germline V and J ends were trimmed by 4 bases and 2 bases, with 1 base remaining between them. The CDR3 runs to 11 residues. Germline-derived CDR1 and CDR2 are SEHNR and FQNEAQ (reference sequence). In DNA form, the CDR3 reads TGTGCCAGCAGCTCCACAGATACGCAGTATTTT. Protein: CASSSTDTQYF.

This clone was observed a few times. This rearrangement joins TRBV7-8 to TRBJ2-7; TRBD2 aligns across 12 bases. V lost 5 bases, J lost 2 bases, and 10 bases stayed unmatched. The CDR3 covers 17 residues. Germline CDR1 is SGHVS and CDR2 is FQNEAQ. Here the CDR3 reads CASSLSGLAGLTYEQYF. In DNA form, the CDR3 reads TGTGCCAGCAGCCTAAGTGGACTAGCGGGGTTAACCTACGAGCAGTACTTC.

This clone is a singleton in its sample. The chain recombines TRBV27 with TRBJ2-2, with 10 bases that match TRBD1. Germline CDR1 and CDR2: MNHEY and SMNVEV (reference sequence). J gave up 3 bases and V 4 bases, and 8 bases lay outside the gene matches. CDR3 size: 17 residues. The CDR3 protein is CASSSGVGQGYTGELFF. In DNA, the CDR3 is TGTGCCAGCAGTTCTGGGGTGGGACAGGGGTACACCGGGGAGCTGTTTTTT.

The chain uses TRBV6-5 and TRBJ2-1; TRBD1 matches 7 bases. This CDR3 spans 14 amino acids. The germline V gene encodes CDR1 MNHEY and CDR2 SVGAGI. V lost 0 bases and J lost 8; bases outside the gene matches: 4. CDR3 in amino acids: CASSYSNRGDEQFF. The CDR3 nucleotides read TGTGCCAGCAGTTACTCGAACAGGGGCGATGAGCAGTTCTTC.

The V and J genes are TRBV29-1 and TRBJ1-1; D possibly corresponds to TRBD1 (6 bases). V shed 6 bases and J shed 10 bases, with 21 bases lying between them. Germline V gene sequence: CDR1 SQVTM, CDR2 ANQGSEA. This CDR3 is 13 amino acids long. CDR3 nucleotides: TGCAGCGTCCTATTTGGACAGTTTTCTGCAGCTTTCTTT. This encodes CSVLFGQFSAAFF. Full variable domain (missing parts from reference TRBV29-1 and TRBJ1-1): SAVISQKPSRDICQRGTSLTIQCQVDSQVTMMFWYRQQPGQSLTLIATANQGSEATYESGFVIDKFPISRPNLTFSTLTVSNMSPEDSSIYLCSVLFGQFSAAFFGQGTRLTVV.

The V call is TRBV29-1, the J call TRBJ2-7; no firm D call. CDR3 length equals 14 residues. V shed 1 base and J shed 0 bases, with 10 bases lying between them. Germline lookup yields CDR1 SQVTM and CDR2 ANQGSEA. In DNA, the CDR3 is TGCAGCGTTGAAGGGGTCCCGGGCTCCTACGAGCAGTACTTC. It specifies CSVEGVPGSYEQYF.

V and J are TRBV25-1 and TRBJ1-2, with TRBD1 matching over 10 bases. This CDR3 has 14 amino acids. Per the germline V gene, CDR1 is MGHDK and CDR2 is SYGVNS. V shed 5 bases, J shed 5 bases, and the junction held 5 bases outside the gene matches. The CDR3 loop reads CASSPGQGRYGYTF. The CDR3, as DNA: TGTGCCAGCAGTCCGGGACAGGGGAGGTATGGCTACACCTTC.

The chain couples TRBV10-2 to TRBJ1-1; TRBD1 matches 7 bases. Trimming at V came to 4 bases and at J to 6 bases, leaving 5 bases not matched to a gene. The CDR3 loop spans 13 amino acids. CDR1 and CDR2 from the germline V gene are WSHSY and SAAADI. The CDR3 sequence is CASSGDRAPEAFF. The CDR3 DNA follows: TGCGCCAGCAGTGGCGACAGGGCCCCTGAAGCTTTCTTT.

The chain uses TRBV29-1 and TRBJ1-2; 12 positions match TRBD1. The V gene end was trimmed by 6 bases and the J gene end by 6 bases; junction bases not matched to a gene: 5. The CDR3 runs to 13 residues. The V gene's germline CDR1 is SQVTM and CDR2 ANQGSEA. The DNA for the CDR3 is TGCAGCGTAGTCGGGACAGGGGGCGATGGCTACACCTTC. Encoded protein: CSVVGTGGDGYTF.

The rearrangement joins TRBV30 to TRBJ2-7; 7 nucleotides align to TRBD2. The CDR3 covers 13 residues. V lost 1 base to trimming and J lost 7 bases; unmatched junction nucleotides: 7. Germline V gene sequence: CDR1 GTSNPN, CDR2 SVGIG (reference sequence). The CDR3 DNA reads as TGTGCCTGGAGTGGGTCGAGGGAGGGGGAGCAGTACTTC. It codes for CAWSGSREGEQYF.

The chain couples TRBV29-1 to TRBJ2-5; 10 bases map to TRBD2. Trimming at V came to 1 base and at J to 2 bases, leaving 4 bases not matched to a gene. The CDR3 has 15 amino acids. Germline CDR1 SQVTM, CDR2 ANQGSEA. CDR3 amino acids: CSVEGLAGDQETQYF. The CDR3, as DNA: TGCAGCGTTGAAGGGCTAGCGGGGGATCAAGAGACCCAGTACTTC.

The chain joins TRBV14 to TRBJ2-1, with 10 positions matching TRBD2. V lost 1 base, J lost 8 bases, and 5 bases stayed unmatched. Germline V CDR1 and CDR2: SGHDN, FVKESK. The CDR3 is 15 amino acids. The DNA of the CDR3 is TGTGCCAGCAGCCAAGTTCCAGCGGGGGGGTATGAGCAGTTCTTC. Protein: CASSQVPAGGYEQFF.

This clone was seen more than once but under ten times. J is TRBJ2-1 and V is TRBV13, with D possibly being TRBD1 (6 bases). CDR3 length equals 15 residues. V was clipped by 5 bases and J by 2 bases, with 13 bases between them. Germline V CDR1 and CDR2: PRHDT, FYEKMQ (reference sequence). CDR3 loop: CASSPRQDTYNEQFF. The CDR3 bases are TGTGCCAGCAGCCCCCGACAGGATACCTACAATGAGCAGTTCTTC.

This chain uses TRBV19 with TRBJ1-1, with TRBD1 identical over 7 bases. The V gene's germline CDR1 is LNHDA and CDR2 SQIVND (reference sequence). The junction had 9 bases not matched to a gene; V was cut back by 6 bases and J by 2 bases. CDR3 length: 15 residues. The CDR3 DNA follows: TGTGCCAGTAGGAGTTTCGAGGGGGCCAACACTGAAGCTTTCTTT. Translated, it gives CASRSFEGANTEAFF.

The chain carries TRBV4-3 and TRBJ1-2; TRBD1 matches 8 bases. After removal of 0 bases from V and 4 bases from J, the junction contained 7 bases not matched to a gene. Per the germline V gene, CDR1 is LGHNA and CDR2 is YSLEER. The length of the CDR3 is 16 residues. As DNA, the CDR3 is TGCGCCAGCAGCCAAGATAGAAAGGGACAGGCCTATGGCTACACCTTC. Amino acids: CASSQDRKGQAYGYTF.

About this clone: The same CDR3 can be traced to other DNA sequences in this sample. The chain carries TRBV5-6 and TRBJ2-7; possible D gene TRBD2, 6 bases. This CDR3 is 13 amino acids long. Germline CDR1 reads SGHDT; CDR2 reads YYEEEE. V gave up 0 bases and J gave up 3 bases, with 7 bases separating them. This CDR3 is CASSLGGGYEQYF. The CDR3 DNA reads as TGTGCCAGCAGCTTGGGGGGAGGCTACGAGCAGTACTTC.